This T cell receptor (beta chain) came from a study of shared T cell receptors in the human thymus. Sequencing was performed with immunoSEQ multiplex PCR; in TCRdb, only in-frame clones are kept and a portion is missing. The data contain tens of thousands of clones, nearly 95% of them seen just once; the ten biggest clones take up less than 0.04%. The CDR3 sequence is 18 residues long. Germline V gene lookup returns CDR1 SGDLS and CDR2 YYNGEE. The V segment lost 3 bases and the J segment 7 bases; nucleotides outside the gene matches: 15. The TCR sequence derives from a human donor. This chain links TRBV9 with TRBJ2-2; the match to TRBD1 covers 10 bases. The sequenced sample was thymocytes. The CDR3 DNA is TGTGCCAGCAGCGCCCAGGTGGACAGGGGGGAAGGGAACGGGGAGCTGTTTTTT. As protein: CASSAQVDRGEGNGELFF.